The 12 T cell receptor beta chains given below trace back to one sample, sequenced in a study of blood T cell repertoires in COVID-19. Assay used: immunoSEQ multiplex PCR; TCRdb lists only in-frame clones, some missing. The sample lists some 500,000 clones, less than 90% occurring once. The specimen sequenced was peripheral blood. Every receptor here comes from a woman in her fifties or sixties with COVID-19, enrolled during active disease.

V usage is TRBV7-9 and J usage is TRBJ2-7; D is undetermined. This CDR3 is built from 12 residues. Germline CDR1 and CDR2: SEHNR and FQNEAQ (reference sequence). Between the trimmed V and J ends, which lost 1 base and 5 bases, there was a span of 6 bases. Here the CDR3 reads CASSLDADEQYF. DNA for the CDR3: TGTGCCAGCAGCTTAGACGCAGACGAGCAGTACTTC.

J is TRBJ1-1 and V is TRBV13, with D uncertain. This CDR3 has 22 amino acids. The ends were cut back, 5 bases at V and 0 bases at J, with 34 bases in the middle. From germline, CDR1 is PRHDT and CDR2 FYEKMQ (reference sequence). For the CDR3, the DNA is TGTGCCAGCAGCGATACAATAGCGGGAAGTGGTATGGCACGCCTCATGAACACTGAAGCTTTCTTT. This translates into CASSDTIAGSGMARLMNTEAFF.

The rearrangement links TRBV5-1 to TRBJ2-7; TRBD1 aligns across 7 bases. In germline, CDR1 is SGHRS, CDR2 YFSETQ. V trimming: 5 bases; J trimming: 3 bases; junction bases outside the gene matches: 11. There are 15 residues in the CDR3. The CDR3 DNA sequence: TGCGCCAGCAGTCCCTCCGGGACAGATAACTACGAGCAGTACTTC. Its translation is CASSPSGTDNYEQYF.

The chain employs TRBV10-2 and TRBJ1-1, with a weak D call TRBD1 (6 bases). This CDR3 is built from 14 residues. Germline V gene data show CDR1 as WSHSY and CDR2 as SAAADI. Deletions cut 1 base from V and 1 base from J, with 7 bases between. This CDR3 is CASSEWTANTEAFF. The CDR3 DNA sequence: TGCGCCAGCAGTGAGTGGACAGCGAACACTGAAGCTTTCTTT.

This clone was found a few times. The chain is built from TRBV30 and TRBJ1-5; 9 bases agree with TRBD1. The CDR3 runs to 13 residues. With V trimmed by 5 bases and J by 4 bases, 3 bases remained unmatched. The germline gives CDR1 GTSNPN, CDR2 SVGIG (reference sequence). This CDR3 is CAWGTGSNQPQHF. In DNA, the CDR3 is TGTGCCTGGGGGACAGGGTCTAATCAGCCCCAGCATTTT.

The chain couples TRBV2 to TRBJ2-7, with D unclear. CDR3 length equals 16 residues. V lost 0 bases, J lost 5 bases, and 17 bases lay in between. Per germline, CDR1 SNHLY and CDR2 FYNNEI. DNA for the CDR3: TGTGCCAGCAGTGAAGCCCCTTCTAGAGCTACGAACGAGCAGTACTTC. Encoded protein: CASSEAPSRATNEQYF.

This chain connects TRBV5-1 to TRBJ2-7; the D is unclear. Germline CDR1 is SGHRS and CDR2 is YFSETQ. The CDR3 runs to 12 residues. Trimming took 0 bases from V and 7 from J, leaving 8 bases between them. CDR3 residues: CASSLGAREQYF. The CDR3, as DNA: TGCGCCAGCAGCTTGGGGGCCAGGGAGCAGTACTTC.

V gene TRBV29-1 combines with J gene TRBJ2-3, with D possibly TRBD2 on 5 matching bases. V dropped 7 bases and J dropped 2 bases, with 13 bases sitting between them. Germline CDR1 is SQVTM and CDR2 is ANQGSEA. This CDR3 is built from 13 residues. The CDR3 is CSAEGGNTDTQYF. The CDR3 bases are TGCAGCGCCGAGGGTGGCAACACAGATACGCAGTATTTT.

The chain carries TRBV4-2 and TRBJ1-1; D gene ambiguous. The CDR3 contains 18 residues. The germline V gene has CDR1 LGHNA and CDR2 YNFKEQ. Trimming removed 0 bases from V and 3 bases from J, with 20 bases in between. In DNA form, the CDR3 reads TGTGCCAGCAGCCAAGACTCTGGGTACGGGTTCGCGGACACTGAAGCTTTCTTT. It translates to CASSQDSGYGFADTEAFF.

This sequence joins TRBV18 and TRBJ1-2; possible D gene TRBD1, 5 bases. The germline V gene has CDR1 KGHSH and CDR2 LQKENI. V lost 3 bases and J lost 7, with 12 bases in between. This CDR3 has 13 amino acids. CDR3 sequence: CASSPSGGVGYTF. CDR3 in DNA: TGTGCCAGCTCACCGTCCGGGGGGGTTGGCTACACCTTC.

This chain joins TRBV19 and TRBJ2-7, with 8 positions matching TRBD1. The junction had 8 bases not matched to a gene; V was cut back by 6 bases and J by 1 base. The CDR3 runs 15 residues. The germline V gene has CDR1 LNHDA and CDR2 SQIVND (reference sequence). CDR3 region: CASSKDRGLSYEQYF. The CDR3 DNA reads TGTGCCAGTAGCAAAGACAGGGGATTATCCTACGAGCAGTACTTC.

V usage is TRBV6-1 and J usage is TRBJ1-4; D ambiguous. The CDR3 contains 13 residues. Trimming removed 8 bases at V and 7 bases at J, with 14 bases between. The germline V gene encodes CDR1 MNHNS and CDR2 SASEGT. CDR3 loop: CASGKARLEKLFF. CDR3 nucleotide sequence: TGTGCCAGCGGTAAAGCCCGACTTGAAAAACTGTTTTTT.